This TCR beta chain was sequenced for a study of OX40 agonist ivuxolimab in advanced cancers. Study-level information: Partial responses were achieved by three patients, one with hepatocellular carcinoma and two with cutaneous melanoma.

Looked up from germline, CDR1 is SGDLS and CDR2 is YYNGEE. This CDR3 spans 14 amino acids. J lost 7 bases, V lost 2 bases, and 6 bases had no gene match. Repertoires were generated with immunoSEQ multiplex PCR, while TCRdb's copy carries only in-frame clones and drops some. The profile shows roughly 67,000 clones, 84% of them singletons. The V call is TRBV9, the J call TRBJ2-1; 7 nucleotides agree with TRBD2. This material consisted of CD4+ or CD8+ T cells sorted from blood, taken in a trial of the OX40 agonist ivuxolimab. The receptor was isolated from an adult with an advanced solid tumor such as melanoma, head and neck, liver or kidney cancer. CDR3 nucleotide sequence: TGTGCCAGCAGCGTCGGGGGGAGGGGAAATGAGCAGTTCTTC. Translation gives CASSVGGRGNEQFF.